The T cell receptor (beta chain) under discussion was sequenced for a study of T cells in tuberculosis. Germline assignment: CDR1 SGDLS and CDR2 YYNGEE. Trimming took off 0 bases at V and 1 base at J, with 11 bases between the two ends. The CDR3 is 15 residues long. General study findings and limits: Active tuberculosis alpha repertoires lay closer to GMM-specific TCRs than controls'.

Sequenced by immunoSEQ multiplex PCR; TCRdb stores in-frame clones only, minus some. The sample gives 30,000 to 35,000 clones, approximately 97% of which show up once; 6% to 7% is in the top ten. As for this clone: Its antigen is still unknown.

The clonotype was recovered from a donor aged 10-29 years with latent tuberculosis or without tuberculosis infection. The gene calls are TRBV9 and TRBJ2-7; tentatively, D is TRBD2 (5 bases). The sequencing sample was made of PBMCs. The CDR3 DNA is TGTGCCAGCAGCGTAGGCCGGGGTCCGTCCTACGAGCAGTACTTC. Amino acid sequence: CASSVGRGPSYEQYF.